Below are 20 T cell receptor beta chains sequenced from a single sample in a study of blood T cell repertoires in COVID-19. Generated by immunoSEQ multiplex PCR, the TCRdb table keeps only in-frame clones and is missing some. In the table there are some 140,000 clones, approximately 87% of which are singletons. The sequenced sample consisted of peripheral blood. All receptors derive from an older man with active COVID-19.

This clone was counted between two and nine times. CDR3 protein: CSVNTRLREENEQFF. CDR3 sequence (DNA): TGCAGCGTGAATACCCGCCTGCGGGAGGAAAATGAGCAGTTCTTC. The chain links TRBV29-1 to TRBJ2-1, with 8 bases lining up with TRBD2. This CDR3 spans 15 amino acids. Germline lookup yields CDR1 SQVTM and CDR2 ANQGSEA. Losses at the gene ends were 6 bases for V and 7 bases for J; bases not matched to a gene: 14.

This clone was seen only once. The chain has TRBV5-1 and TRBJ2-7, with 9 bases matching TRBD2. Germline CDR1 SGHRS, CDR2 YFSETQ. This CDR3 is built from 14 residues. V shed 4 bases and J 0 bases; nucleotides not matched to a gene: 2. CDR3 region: CASSHSGSSYEQYF. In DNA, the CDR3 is TGCGCCAGCAGCCATAGCGGGAGCTCCTACGAGCAGTACTTC. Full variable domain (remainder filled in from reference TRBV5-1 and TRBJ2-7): KAGVTQTPRYLIKTRGQQVTLSCSPISGHRSVSWYQQTPGQGLQFLFEYFSETQRNKGNFPGRFSGRQFSNSRSEMNVSTLELGDSALYLCASSHSGSSYEQYFGPGTRLTVT.

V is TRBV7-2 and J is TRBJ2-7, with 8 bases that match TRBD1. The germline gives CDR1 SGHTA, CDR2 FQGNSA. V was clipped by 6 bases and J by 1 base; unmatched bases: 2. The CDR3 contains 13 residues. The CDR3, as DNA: TGTGCCAGCAGGCGGACAGGGTCCTACGAGCAGTACTTC. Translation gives CASRRTGSYEQYF.

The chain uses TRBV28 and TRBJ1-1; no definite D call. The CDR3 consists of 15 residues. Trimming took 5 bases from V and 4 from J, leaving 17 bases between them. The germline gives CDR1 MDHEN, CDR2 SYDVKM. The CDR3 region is CASSQAQTHGTEAFF. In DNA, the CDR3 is TGTGCCAGCAGTCAGGCACAGACCCATGGCACTGAAGCTTTCTTT.

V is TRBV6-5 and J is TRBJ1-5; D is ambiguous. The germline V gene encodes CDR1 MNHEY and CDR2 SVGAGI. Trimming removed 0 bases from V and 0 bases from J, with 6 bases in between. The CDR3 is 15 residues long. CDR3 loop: CASSYSRNSNQPQHF. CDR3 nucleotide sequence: TGTGCCAGCAGTTACTCGCGCAATAGCAATCAGCCCCAGCATTTT.

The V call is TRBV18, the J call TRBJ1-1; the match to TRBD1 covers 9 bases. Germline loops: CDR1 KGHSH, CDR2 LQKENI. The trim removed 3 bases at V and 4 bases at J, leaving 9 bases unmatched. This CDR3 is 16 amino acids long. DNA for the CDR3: TGTGCCAGCTCACCGCGGACAGGGGAGGGCTCCACTGAAGCTTTCTTT. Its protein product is CASSPRTGEGSTEAFF.

DNA for the CDR3: TGTGCCAGCAGCTTAGCCGGGTCCCTCAATCAGCCCCAGCATTTT. Amino acids: CASSLAGSLNQPQHF. J is TRBJ1-5 and V is TRBV7-2; D is uncertain. CDR3 length: 15 residues. V shed 0 bases and J shed 3 bases, with 9 bases lying between them. Germline V CDR1 and CDR2: SGHTA, FQGNSA. Full variable domain (rest looked up from reference TRBV7-2 and TRBJ1-5): GAGVSQSPSNKVTEKGKDVELRCDPISGHTALYWYRQSLGQGLEFLIYFQGNSAPDKSGLPSDRFSAERTGGSVSTLTIQRTQQEDSAVYLCASSLAGSLNQPQHFGDGTRLSIL.

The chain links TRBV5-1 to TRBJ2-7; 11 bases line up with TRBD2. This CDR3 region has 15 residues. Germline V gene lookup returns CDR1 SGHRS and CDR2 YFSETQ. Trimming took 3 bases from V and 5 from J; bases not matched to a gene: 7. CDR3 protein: CASSSLLAGVNEQYF. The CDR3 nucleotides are TGCGCCAGCAGCTCGCTACTAGCGGGAGTCAACGAGCAGTACTTC.

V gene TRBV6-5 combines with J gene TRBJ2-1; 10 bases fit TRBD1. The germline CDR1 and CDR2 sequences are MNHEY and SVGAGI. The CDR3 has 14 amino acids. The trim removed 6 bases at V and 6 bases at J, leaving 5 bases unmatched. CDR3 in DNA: TGTGCCAGCAGGCCGGACAGGGGGGGCAATGAGCAGTTCTTC. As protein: CASRPDRGGNEQFF.

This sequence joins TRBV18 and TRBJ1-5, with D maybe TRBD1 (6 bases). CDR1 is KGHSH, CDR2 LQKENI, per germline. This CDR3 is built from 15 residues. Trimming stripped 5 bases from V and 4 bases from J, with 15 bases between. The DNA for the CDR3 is TGTGCCAGCTCATCGGACAGTCTGGGAAATCAGCCCCAGCATTTT. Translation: CASSSDSLGNQPQHF.

The CDR3 nucleotides read TGTGCCAGCAGCCAAGCTGCGGGTCGGAACACTGAAGCTTTCTTT. Translating it yields CASSQAAGRNTEAFF. This chain connects TRBV14 to TRBJ1-1; no reliable D call. Trimming stripped 1 base from V and 1 base from J, with 10 bases between. The CDR3 is made up of 15 amino acids. From germline, CDR1 is SGHDN and CDR2 FVKESK. Combining the CDR3 with reference TRBV14 and TRBJ1-1 gives the whole variable domain EAGVTQFPSHSVIEKGQTVTLRCDPISGHDNLYWYRRVMGKEIKFLLHFVKESKQDESGMPNNRFLAERTGGTYSTLKVQPAELEDSGVYFCASSQAAGRNTEAFFGQGTRLTVV.

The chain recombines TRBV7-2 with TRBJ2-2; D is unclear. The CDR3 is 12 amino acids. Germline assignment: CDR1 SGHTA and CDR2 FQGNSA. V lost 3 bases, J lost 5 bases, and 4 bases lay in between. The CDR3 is CASSFSTGELFF. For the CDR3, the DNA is TGTGCCAGCAGCTTCAGTACCGGGGAGCTGTTTTTT.

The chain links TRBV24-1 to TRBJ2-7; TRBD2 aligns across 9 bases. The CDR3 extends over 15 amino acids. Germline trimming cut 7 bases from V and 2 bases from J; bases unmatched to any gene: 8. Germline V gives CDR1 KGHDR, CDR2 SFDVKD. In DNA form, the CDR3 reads TGTGCCACCAGCGATCCCTCTAGCGGGACCTACGAGCAGTACTTC. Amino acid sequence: CATSDPSSGTYEQYF.

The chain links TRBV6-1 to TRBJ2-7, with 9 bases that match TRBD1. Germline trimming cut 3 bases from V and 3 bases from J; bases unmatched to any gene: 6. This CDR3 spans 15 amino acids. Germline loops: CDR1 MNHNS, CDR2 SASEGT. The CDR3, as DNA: TGTGCCAGCAGTGATTCCACAGGGGGCCACTACGAGCAGTACTTC. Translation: CASSDSTGGHYEQYF.

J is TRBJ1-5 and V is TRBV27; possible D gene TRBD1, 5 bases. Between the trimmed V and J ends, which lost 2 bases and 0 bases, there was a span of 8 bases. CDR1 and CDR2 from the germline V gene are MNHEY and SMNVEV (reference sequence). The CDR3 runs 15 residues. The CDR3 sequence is CASSLGGYSNQPQHF. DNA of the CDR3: TGTGCCAGCAGTTTAGGGGGGTATAGCAATCAGCCCCAGCATTTT.

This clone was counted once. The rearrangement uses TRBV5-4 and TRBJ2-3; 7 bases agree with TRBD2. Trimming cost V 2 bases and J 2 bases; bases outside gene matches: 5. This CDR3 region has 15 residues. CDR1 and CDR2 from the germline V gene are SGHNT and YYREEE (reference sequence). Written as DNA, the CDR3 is TGTGCCAGCAGCTTCGGGGGAGGGAACACAGATACGCAGTATTTT. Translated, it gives CASSFGGGNTDTQYF.

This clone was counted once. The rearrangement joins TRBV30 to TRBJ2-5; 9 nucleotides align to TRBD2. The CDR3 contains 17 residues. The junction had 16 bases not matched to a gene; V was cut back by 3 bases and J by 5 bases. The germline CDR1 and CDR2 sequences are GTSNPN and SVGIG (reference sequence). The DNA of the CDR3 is TGTGCCTGGAGGGGAACCCAGGGGCTAGCGGGACGGGAGACCCAGTACTTC. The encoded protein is CAWRGTQGLAGRETQYF. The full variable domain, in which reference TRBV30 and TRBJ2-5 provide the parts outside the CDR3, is SQTIHQWPATLVQPVGSPLSLECTVEGTSNPNLYWYRQAAGRGLQLLFYSVGIGQISSEVPQNLSASRPQDRQFILSSKKLLLSDSGFYLCAWRGTQGLAGRETQYFGPGTRLLVL.

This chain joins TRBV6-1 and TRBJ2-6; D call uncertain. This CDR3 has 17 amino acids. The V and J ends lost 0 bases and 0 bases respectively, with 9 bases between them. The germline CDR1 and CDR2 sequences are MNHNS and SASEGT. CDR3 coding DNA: TGTGCCAGCAGTGAAGCCAACAGCCGCTCTGGGGCCAACGTCCTGACTTTC. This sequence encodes CASSEANSRSGANVLTF.

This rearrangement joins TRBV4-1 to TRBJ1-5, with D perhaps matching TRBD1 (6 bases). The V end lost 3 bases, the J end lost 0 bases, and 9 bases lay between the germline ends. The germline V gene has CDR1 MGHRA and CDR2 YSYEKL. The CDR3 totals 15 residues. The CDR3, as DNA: TGCGCCAGCAGCCAGTGGGACATTAGCAATCAGCCCCAGCATTTT. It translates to CASSQWDISNQPQHF.

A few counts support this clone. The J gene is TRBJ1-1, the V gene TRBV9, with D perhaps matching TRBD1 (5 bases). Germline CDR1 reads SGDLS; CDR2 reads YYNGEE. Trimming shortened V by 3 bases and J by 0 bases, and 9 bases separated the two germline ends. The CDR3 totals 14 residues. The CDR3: CASSGGTVNTEAFF. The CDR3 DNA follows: TGTGCCAGCAGCGGCGGGACGGTGAACACTGAAGCTTTCTTT.